This T cell receptor (beta chain) was sequenced during a study of metastatic and nonmetastatic thyroid tumors. Study-wide context: Across peripheral blood and tumor or nodule tissue samples taken from malignant and benign thyroid patients, the repertoires were compared with one another. Regarding the study as a whole: For both blood and tumor, malignant thyroid tumors reportedly showed significantly higher TCR beta diversity than benign nodules did.

Patients were all untreated before their thyroid surgery. CDR1 is MNHEY and CDR2 is SVGEGT in the germline V gene. The CDR3 is made up of 14 amino acids. Methods used by the authors: Construction of a distant-metastasis classifier for papillary thyroid cancer relied on CDR3 differences across clinicopathological groups. TCRdb reanalyzed the PCR reads via MiXCR. In this record, the V and J calls reflect TCRdb's handling and not the investigators' own analysis. This sample has approximately 90,000 clones, with about 12% found just once. Concerning this clone itself: As yet, its antigen is unknown. The junction departs from germline at one end; a sequencing error may be responsible.

Sequencing input: blood. This TCR derives from a female donor with papillary thyroid cancer or a benign thyroid nodule (not recorded which). Some clones in this sample may be carry-over from other donors' samples. The chain links TRBV6-2 or TRBV6-3 to TRBJ2-7, with 7 positions matching TRBD1. CDR3 protein: CASMPTGASYQQYF. CDR3 nucleotide sequence: TGTGCCAGCATGCCTACAGGGGCCTCCTACCAGCAGTACTTC.